The sequence of this TCR beta chain was determined in a study of T cells in Graves' hyperthyroidism and ophthalmopathy. RNA transcripts provided the source from which TCR beta CDR3 regions were amplified. The TCR CDR3 first-round RT-PCR relied on the HTBI primer set. TCRdb re-derived calls from the multiplex PCR reads in MiXCR, one entry per CDR3 protein. Altogether more than 500,000 distinct CDR3 sequences are present, around 16% being singletons, with the ten largest covering 25% to 35%. At least ten counts were recorded for this clonotype. Per the germline V gene, CDR1 is KGHSH and CDR2 is LQKENI. The CDR3 runs to 14 residues. V dropped 3 bases and J dropped 2 bases, with 8 bases sitting between them.

The rearrangement joins TRBV18 to TRBJ1-3, with D hard to call. The sample was blood. The source of this sequence is a woman in her thirties with Graves' ophthalmopathy. CDR3 protein: CASSPSETGNTIYF. The CDR3 bases are TGTGCCAGCTCACCTTCCGAGACTGGAAACACCATATATTTT.